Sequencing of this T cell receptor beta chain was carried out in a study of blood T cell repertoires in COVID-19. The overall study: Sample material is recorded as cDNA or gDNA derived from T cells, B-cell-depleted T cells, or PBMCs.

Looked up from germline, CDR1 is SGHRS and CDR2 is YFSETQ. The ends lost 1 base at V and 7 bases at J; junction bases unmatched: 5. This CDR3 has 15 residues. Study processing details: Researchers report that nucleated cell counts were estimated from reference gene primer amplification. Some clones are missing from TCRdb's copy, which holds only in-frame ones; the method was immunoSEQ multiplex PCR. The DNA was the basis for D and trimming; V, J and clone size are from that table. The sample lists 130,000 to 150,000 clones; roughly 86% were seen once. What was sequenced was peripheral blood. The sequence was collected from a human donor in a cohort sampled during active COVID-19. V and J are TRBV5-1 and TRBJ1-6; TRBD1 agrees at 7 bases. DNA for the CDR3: TGCGCCAGCAGCTTGCCAGGGGGTGACAATTCACCCCTCCACTTT. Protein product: CASSLPGGDNSPLHF.